Here is one T cell receptor beta chain with its context. Looked up from germline, CDR1 is MNHEY and CDR2 is SVGAGI. The V end was cut by 6 bases, the J end by 4 bases, with 15 bases between. There are 14 residues in the CDR3. Survey-level TCR beta sequencing used the immunoSEQ assay. The assay was immunoSEQ multiplex PCR, and TCRdb's table has in-frame clones only and misses some. The data contain approximately 53,000 clones, roughly 93% of them singletons. The chain is built from TRBV6-5 and TRBJ1-1; a weak D match, TRBD1 (5 bases). This TCR came from a man aged 35-49 years with rheumatoid arthritis. Source material: PBMCs. This chain's CDR3 is CASSLNVGGTEAFF. The CDR3 region has the DNA TGTGCCAGCAGCCTTAACGTCGGGGGCACTGAAGCTTTCTTT.